This T cell receptor beta chain is from a study of OX40 agonist ivuxolimab in advanced cancers. The V gene's germline CDR1 is PRHDT and CDR2 FYEKMQ (reference sequence). The CDR3 totals 16 residues. V lost 4 bases to trimming and J lost 5 bases, with 18 bases between them. TCRdb's copy holds only in-frame clones and misses some; the assay was immunoSEQ multiplex PCR. The sample contains tens of thousands of clones, 81% of which appear only once. The material sequenced was CD4+ or CD8+ T cells sorted from blood, taken in a trial of the OX40 agonist ivuxolimab. This TCR came from an adult with an advanced solid tumor such as melanoma, head and neck, liver or kidney cancer. The chain links TRBV13 to TRBJ1-5; D may be TRBD1 (6 bases). The CDR3 spells CASSSEWGGPDQPQHF. Written as DNA, the CDR3 is TGTGCCAGCAGCTCGGAGTGGGGGGGGCCCGATCAGCCCCAGCATTTT.